The 5 T cell receptor beta chains given below trace back to one sample, sequenced in a study of beta chain features in type 1 diabetes. Expressed TCRB transcripts were sequenced because the entire RNA isolate underwent reverse transcription. The table came from immunoSEQ multiplex PCR; TCRdb's copy has only in-frame clones and leaves some out. The sample comprises about 360,000 clones, roughly 12% of which are singletons, and about 0.01% rests with the top ten. Findings of the study overall: When Type 1 diabetes patients were examined, their TCRB CDR3s proved moderately but significantly shorter in all four CD4+ subsets.

Their recognized antigens are unknown. Sequencing input: naive CD4+ T cells from blood. All receptors derive from a woman aged 18-29 years with type 1 diabetes.

This clone was seen only a few times. The chain combines TRBV6-1 with TRBJ2-3; no clear D gene. Germline lookup yields CDR1 MNHNS and CDR2 SASEGT. The V and J ends lost 2 bases and 1 base respectively, with 10 bases between them. The CDR3 has 15 residues. The CDR3 DNA is TGTGCCAGCAGTGAACAGTCTTGGCGCACAGATACGCAGTATTTT. It yields the protein CASSEQSWRTDTQYF.

V is TRBV4-2 and J is TRBJ1-2, with D uncertain. CDR3 length: 16 amino acids. Germline V gene data show CDR1 as LGHNA and CDR2 as YNFKEQ. V was pared by 0 bases and J by 4 bases, with 15 bases between. The CDR3 loop reads CASSQDLTELFYGYTF. DNA of the CDR3: TGTGCCAGCAGCCAAGACTTGACGGAGTTGTTCTATGGCTACACCTTC.

The J gene is TRBJ1-2, the V gene TRBV18, with a possible D match to TRBD1 (6 bases). CDR1 is KGHSH and CDR2 is LQKENI in the germline V gene. The CDR3 is 15 amino acids. The V end was cut by 8 bases, the J end by 7 bases, with 23 bases between. CDR3 sequence reads: CASTGQSLIIGGYTF. The CDR3 DNA is TGTGCCAGCACTGGACAGTCCCTGATAATCGGTGGCTACACCTTC.

The table lists this clone with a few counts. V is TRBV19 and J is TRBJ2-2; the D is unclear. Germline assignment: CDR1 LNHDA and CDR2 SQIVND (reference sequence). The CDR3 length is 13 residues. Trimming cost V 6 bases and J 4 bases, with 9 bases left between them. CDR3 DNA sequence: TGTGCCAGTAGAGAGACGGGCACCGGGGAGCTGTTTTTT. Translating gives CASRETGTGELFF.

This sequence joins TRBV7-2 and TRBJ2-1, with TRBD2 matching over 8 bases. The V segment lost 3 bases and the J segment 6 bases; nucleotides outside the gene matches: 13. This CDR3 contains 17 residues. Germline loops: CDR1 SGHTA, CDR2 FQGNSA. CDR3 residues: CASSFAPTSGLGNEQFF. Written as DNA, the CDR3 is TGTGCCAGCAGCTTCGCACCCACTAGCGGTCTGGGCAATGAGCAGTTCTTC.